The present TCR beta chain was sequenced within a study of cytomegalovirus exposure and HLA in healthy donors. Study-level information: Caucasian-associated ancestry cluster membership applied to approximately 80% of several hundred genotyped donors. Study-wide results and caveats: In a later analysis, common viral pathogens appeared linked to several of the most significant clusters.

This CDR3 spans 12 amino acids. V was pared by 6 bases and J by 3 bases, with 9 bases between. Germline V CDR1 and CDR2: SQVTM, ANQGSEA. In regard to this clone: Its cognate antigen is unknown.

This PCR relied on a set of 60 Vbeta primers and 13 Jbeta primers. Assay used: immunoSEQ multiplex PCR; TCRdb lists only in-frame clones, some missing. The sample has about 97,000 clones, around 74% seen once. The V call is TRBV29-1, the J call TRBJ1-3; D may be TRBD1 (5 bases). This receptor was identified in a woman aged 40 to 50 in good health and CMV-seronegative. Sequencing was carried out using PBMCs. In DNA, the CDR3 is TGCAGCGTGAAGACAGATGGAAACACCATATATTTT. Translating it yields CSVKTDGNTIYF.